Sequencing of this TCR beta chain was carried out in a study of cytomegalovirus exposure and HLA in healthy donors. Study-wide results and caveats: Most sequenced TCRs were rare (though some public TCRs occurred in many donors).

Remarks on this clone: Its antigen is unknown.

CDR1 MDHEN and CDR2 SYDVKM come from the germline V gene. CDR3 length equals 13 residues. J lost 5 bases, V lost 2 bases, and 2 bases had no gene match. The primer mix had 60 Vbeta and 13 Jbeta primers. Assay: immunoSEQ multiplex PCR; the TCRdb copy retains only in-frame clones and omits some. The sample lists 75,000 to 90,000 clones; roughly 72% were seen once. Material for sequencing was PBMCs. The chain is built from TRBV28 and TRBJ2-5; TRBD1 aligns across 7 bases. The TCR originated in a middle-aged woman in good health and CMV-seropositive. For the CDR3, the DNA is TGTGCCAGCAGTTTAAGGGGGCGGGAGACCCAGTACTTC. It codes for CASSLRGRETQYF.